This T cell receptor (beta chain) was obtained from a study of glioma-infiltrating T cells after dendritic cell vaccination. CDR3 length equals 12 residues. Germline loops: CDR1 MGHRA, CDR2 YSYEKL. Between the trimmed V and J ends, which lost 8 bases and 6 bases, there was a span of 10 bases. General study findings and limits: Survival was not directly related to TCR clonality in these patients. Complete blood and tumor specimen sets were limited to few patients.

Details on this clone: Its antigen remains unknown.

As for time point: after dendritic cell vaccination, including at tumor progression/relapse. All glioblastoma patients lacked an isocitrate dehydrogenase mutation. TCRdb's table, derived via immunoSEQ multiplex PCR, lists solely in-frame clones and lacks some. The sample carries roughly 100,000 clones, around 90% recorded once. The sample in question was blood, obtained after dendritic cell vaccination. The chain combines TRBV4-1 with TRBJ1-4; no clear D. The clonotype was recovered from a human donor with glioblastoma. The CDR3 coding sequence is TGCGCCAGCGGACTCCCATATGAAAAACTGTTTTTT. The encoded protein is CASGLPYEKLFF.